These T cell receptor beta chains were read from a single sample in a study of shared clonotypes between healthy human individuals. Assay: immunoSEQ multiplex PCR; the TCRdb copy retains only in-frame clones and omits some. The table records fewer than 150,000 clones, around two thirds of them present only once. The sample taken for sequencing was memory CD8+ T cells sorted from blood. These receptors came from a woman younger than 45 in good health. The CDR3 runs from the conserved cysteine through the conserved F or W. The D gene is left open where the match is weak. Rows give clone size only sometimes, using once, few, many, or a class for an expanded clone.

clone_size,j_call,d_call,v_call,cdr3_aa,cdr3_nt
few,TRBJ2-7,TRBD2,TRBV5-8,CASSSGLAGVTEQYF,TGTGCCAGCAGCTCGGGACTAGCGGGAGTAACCGAGCAGTACTTC
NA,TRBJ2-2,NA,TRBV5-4,CASTEPYTGELFF,TGTGCCAGCACCGAACCTTACACCGGGGAGCTGTTTTTT
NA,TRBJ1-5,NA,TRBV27,CASSMSRETTHQPQHF,TGTGCCAGCAGTATGTCAAGAGAGACAACCCATCAGCCCCAGCATTTT
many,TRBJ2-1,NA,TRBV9,CASSVSWGEVNEQFF,TGTGCCAGCAGCGTCAGCTGGGGGGAGGTCAATGAGCAGTTCTTC
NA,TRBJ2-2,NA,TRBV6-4,CASSDSDAGELFF,TGTGCCAGCAGTGACTCCGACGCCGGGGAGCTGTTTTTT
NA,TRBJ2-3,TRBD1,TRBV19,CASGQVTDTQYF,TGTGCCAGTGGACAGGTGACAGATACGCAGTATTTT
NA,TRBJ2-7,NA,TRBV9,CASSASTAAYEQYF,TGTGCCAGCAGCGCCTCGACGGCGGCCTACGAGCAGTACTTC
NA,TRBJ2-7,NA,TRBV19,CASSSGPGAYEQYF,TGTGCCAGTAGTAGCGGACCCGGGGCCTACGAGCAGTACTTC
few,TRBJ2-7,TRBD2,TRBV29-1,CSVEGEAGGEQYF,TGCAGCGTTGAGGGAGAGGCGGGAGGCGAGCAGTACTTC
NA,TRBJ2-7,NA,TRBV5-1,CASRDGSYEQYF,TGCGCCAGCAGAGACGGGTCCTACGAGCAGTACTTC
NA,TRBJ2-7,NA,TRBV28,CASSLPWHDPYEQYF,TGTGCCAGCAGTTTACCATGGCACGACCCCTACGAGCAGTACTTC
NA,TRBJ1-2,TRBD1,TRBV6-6,CASSYEGAAGYTF,TGTGCCAGCAGTTACGAGGGGGCTGCTGGCTACACCTTC
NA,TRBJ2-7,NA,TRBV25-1,CASISTQRGHEQYF,TGTGCCAGCATCTCTACCCAGCGAGGGCACGAGCAGTACTTC
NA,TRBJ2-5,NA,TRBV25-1,CASSEGTSPAETQYF,TGTGCCAGCAGTGAAGGAACTTCCCCGGCGGAGACCCAGTACTTC
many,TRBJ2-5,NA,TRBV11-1,CASSTPGEAQYF,TGTGCCAGCAGCACCCCGGGGGAGGCCCAGTACTTC
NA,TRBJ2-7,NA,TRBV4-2,CASSQGDEAYEQYF,TGTGCCAGCAGCCAAGGGGACGAAGCCTACGAGCAGTACTTC
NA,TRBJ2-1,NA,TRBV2,CASSEVGTPPNEQFF,TGTGCCAGCAGTGAAGTGGGGACCCCCCCCAATGAGCAGTTCTTC
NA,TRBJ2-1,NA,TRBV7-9,CASSYGGTTPRYNEQFF,TGTGCCAGCAGCTATGGGGGGACAACCCCCCGTTACAATGAGCAGTTCTTC
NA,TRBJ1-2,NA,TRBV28,CASRSRWDSVYGYTF,TGTGCCAGCAGGTCGCGGTGGGATTCCGTCTATGGCTACACCTTC
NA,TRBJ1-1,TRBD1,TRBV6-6,CASSYPTGVPTFF,TGTGCCAGCAGTTACCCGACAGGGGTACCTACCTTCTTT
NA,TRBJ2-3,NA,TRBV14,CASRPKSGRRSDTQYF,TGTGCCAGCAGGCCTAAATCGGGACGGAGATCAGATACGCAGTATTTT
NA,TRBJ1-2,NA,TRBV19,CAIKTDSGYTF,TGTGCCATTAAGACGGACAGTGGCTACACCTTC
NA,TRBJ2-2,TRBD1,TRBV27,CASSFYPPGTGGAPGELFF,TGTGCCAGCAGCTTTTATCCCCCCGGGACAGGGGGCGCGCCCGGGGAGCTGTTTTTT
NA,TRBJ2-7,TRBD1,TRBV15,CATSRDWDSLYEQYF,TGTGCCACCAGCAGAGATTGGGACAGCCTCTACGAGCAGTACTTC
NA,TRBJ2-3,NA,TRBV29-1,CSASRGLDTQYF,TGCAGCGCCAGTCGGGGGTTGGATACGCAGTATTTT
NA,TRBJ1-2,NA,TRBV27,CASSSGGGTTPWGYTF,TGTGCCAGCAGTTCCGGGGGGGGAACCACTCCGTGGGGCTACACCTTC
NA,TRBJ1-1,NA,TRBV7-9,CASSPTLPSRNTEAFF,TGTGCCAGCAGCCCGACCCTCCCGAGTAGGAACACTGAAGCTTTCTTT
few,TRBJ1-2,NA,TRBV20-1,CSVAGLDGYTF,TGCAGTGTGGCGGGGTTGGATGGCTACACCTTC
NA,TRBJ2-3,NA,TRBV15,CATSPLWGGVDTQYF,TGTGCCACCAGCCCGCTCTGGGGGGGCGTGGATACGCAGTATTTT
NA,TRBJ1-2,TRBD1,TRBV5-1,CASSLGDRDSGGYTF,TGCGCCAGCAGCTTGGGGGACAGGGACTCAGGTGGCTACACCTTC
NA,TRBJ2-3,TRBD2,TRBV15,CATSRDIAGEVTDTQYF,TGTGCCACCAGCAGAGATATAGCGGGAGAAGTGACAGATACGCAGTATTTT
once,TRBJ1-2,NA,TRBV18,CASSPDKRYGYTF,TGTGCCAGCTCACCGGACAAGCGCTATGGCTACACCTTC
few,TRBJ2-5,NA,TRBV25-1,CASTGPSEETQYF,TGTGCCAGCACCGGGCCTTCGGAAGAGACCCAGTACTTC
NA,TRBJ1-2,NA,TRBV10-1,CASSGSGGYTF,TGCGCCAGCAGCGGTTCCGGCGGCTACACCTTC
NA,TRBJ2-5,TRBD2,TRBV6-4,CASSPGTSGKETQYF,TGTGCCAGCAGCCCAGGGACTAGCGGAAAAGAGACCCAGTACTTC
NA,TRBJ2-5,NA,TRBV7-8,CASRWEQETQYF,TGTGCCAGCAGGTGGGAACAAGAGACCCAGTACTTC
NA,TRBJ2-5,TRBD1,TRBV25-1,CASRSVPGQGGVQETQYF,TGTGCCAGCAGATCTGTCCCGGGACAGGGGGGAGTCCAAGAGACCCAGTACTTC